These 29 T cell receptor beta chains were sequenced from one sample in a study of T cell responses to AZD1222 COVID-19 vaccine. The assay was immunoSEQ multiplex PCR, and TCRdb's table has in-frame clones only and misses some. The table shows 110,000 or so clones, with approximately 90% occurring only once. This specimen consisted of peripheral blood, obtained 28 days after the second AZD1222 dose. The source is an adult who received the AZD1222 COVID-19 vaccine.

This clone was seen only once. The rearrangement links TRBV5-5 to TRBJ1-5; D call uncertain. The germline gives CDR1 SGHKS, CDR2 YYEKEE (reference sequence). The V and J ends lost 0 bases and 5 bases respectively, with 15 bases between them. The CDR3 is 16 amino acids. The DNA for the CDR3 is TGTGCCAGCAGCTTGGCCTGGCGGACTATTGATCAGCCCCAGCATTTT. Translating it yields CASSLAWRTIDQPQHF.

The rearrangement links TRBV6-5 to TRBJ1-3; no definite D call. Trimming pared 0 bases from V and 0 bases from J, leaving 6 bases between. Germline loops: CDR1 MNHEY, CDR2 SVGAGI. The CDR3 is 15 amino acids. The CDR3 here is CASSYSTSSGNTIYF. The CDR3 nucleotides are TGTGCCAGCAGTTACTCGACCAGCTCTGGAAACACCATATATTTT.

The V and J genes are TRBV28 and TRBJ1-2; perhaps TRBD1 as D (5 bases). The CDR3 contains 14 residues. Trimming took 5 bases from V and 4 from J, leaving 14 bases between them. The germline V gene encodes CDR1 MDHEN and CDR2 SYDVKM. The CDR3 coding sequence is TGTGCCAGCAGTGACGCCGGGACCCGCTATGGCTACACCTTC. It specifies CASSDAGTRYGYTF.

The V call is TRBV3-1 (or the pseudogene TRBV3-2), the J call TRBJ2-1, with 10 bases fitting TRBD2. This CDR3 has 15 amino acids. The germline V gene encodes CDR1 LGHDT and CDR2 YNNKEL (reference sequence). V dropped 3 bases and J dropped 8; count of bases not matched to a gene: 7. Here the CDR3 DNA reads TGTGCCAGCAGCCACAAGGGGCTAGCGGGGGATGAGCAGTTCTTC. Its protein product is CASSHKGLAGDEQFF.

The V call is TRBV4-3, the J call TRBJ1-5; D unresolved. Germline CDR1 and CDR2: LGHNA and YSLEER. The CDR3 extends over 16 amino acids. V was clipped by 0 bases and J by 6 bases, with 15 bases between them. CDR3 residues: CASSQELTVLGQPQHF. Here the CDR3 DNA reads TGCGCCAGCAGCCAAGAATTAACAGTACTCGGTCAGCCCCAGCATTTT.

The CDR3 protein is CAISDTGGDNSPLHF. For the CDR3, the DNA is TGTGCCATCAGCGATACAGGGGGGGATAATTCACCCCTCCACTTT. The gene calls are TRBV10-3 and TRBJ1-6; 8 positions match TRBD1. The V segment lost 6 bases and the J segment 5 bases; nucleotides outside the gene matches: 6. CDR1 ENHRY and CDR2 SYGVKD come from the germline V gene. The CDR3 contains 15 residues.

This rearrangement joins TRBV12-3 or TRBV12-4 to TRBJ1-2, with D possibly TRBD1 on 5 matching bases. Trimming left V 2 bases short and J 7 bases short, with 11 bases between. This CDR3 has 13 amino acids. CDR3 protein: CASSLSPGSGYTF. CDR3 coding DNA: TGTGCCAGCAGTTTATCCCCAGGGTCTGGCTACACCTTC.

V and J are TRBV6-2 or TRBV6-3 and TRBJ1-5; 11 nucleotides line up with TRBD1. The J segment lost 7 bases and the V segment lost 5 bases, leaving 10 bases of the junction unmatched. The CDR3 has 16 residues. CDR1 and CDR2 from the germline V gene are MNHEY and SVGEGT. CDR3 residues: CASSPRTGGARQPQHF. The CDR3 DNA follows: TGTGCCAGCAGTCCCCGGACAGGGGGCGCGAGGCAGCCCCAGCATTTT.

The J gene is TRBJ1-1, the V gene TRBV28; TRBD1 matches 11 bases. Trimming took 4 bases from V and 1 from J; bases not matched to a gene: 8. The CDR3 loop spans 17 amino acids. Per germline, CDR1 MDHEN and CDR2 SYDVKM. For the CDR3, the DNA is TGTGCCAGCAGTTACCGGGACAGGGGGGAATCGAACACTGAAGCTTTCTTT. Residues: CASSYRDRGESNTEAFF. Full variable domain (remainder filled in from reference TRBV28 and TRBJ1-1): DVKVTQSSRYLVKRTGEKVFLECVQDMDHENMFWYRQDPGLGLRLIYFSYDVKMKEKGDIPEGYSVSREKKERFSLILESASTNQTSMYLCASSYRDRGESNTEAFFGQGTRLTVV.

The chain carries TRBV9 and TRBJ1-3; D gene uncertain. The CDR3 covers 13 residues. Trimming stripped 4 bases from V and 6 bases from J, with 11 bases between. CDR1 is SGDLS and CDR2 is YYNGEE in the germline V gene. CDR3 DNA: TGTGCCAGCAGCTCCGACGGCACAAACACCATATATTTT. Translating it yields CASSSDGTNTIYF.

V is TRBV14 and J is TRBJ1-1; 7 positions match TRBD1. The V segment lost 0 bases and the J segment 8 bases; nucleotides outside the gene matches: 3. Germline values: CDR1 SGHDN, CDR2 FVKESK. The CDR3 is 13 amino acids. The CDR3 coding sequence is TGTGCCAGCAGCCAAGATCGGACAGGAGAAGCTTTCTTT. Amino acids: CASSQDRTGEAFF. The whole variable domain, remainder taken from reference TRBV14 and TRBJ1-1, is EAGVTQFPSHSVIEKGQTVTLRCDPISGHDNLYWYRRVMGKEIKFLLHFVKESKQDESGMPNNRFLAERTGGTYSTLKVQPAELEDSGVYFCASSQDRTGEAFFGQGTRLTVV.

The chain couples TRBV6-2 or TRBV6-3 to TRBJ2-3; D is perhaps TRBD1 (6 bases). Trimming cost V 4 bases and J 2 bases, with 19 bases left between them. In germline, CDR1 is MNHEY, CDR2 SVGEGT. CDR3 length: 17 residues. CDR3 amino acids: CASSWPGRGPITDTQYF. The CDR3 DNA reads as TGTGCCAGCAGTTGGCCCGGCAGGGGACCGATCACAGATACGCAGTATTTT.

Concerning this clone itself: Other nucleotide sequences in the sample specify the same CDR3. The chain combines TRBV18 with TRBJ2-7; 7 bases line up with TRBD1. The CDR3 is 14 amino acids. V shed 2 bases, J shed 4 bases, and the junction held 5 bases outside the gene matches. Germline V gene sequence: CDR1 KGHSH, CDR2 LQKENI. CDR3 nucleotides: TGTGCCAGCTCACCAGCGTCAGGGGGATACGAGCAGTACTTC. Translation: CASSPASGGYEQYF.

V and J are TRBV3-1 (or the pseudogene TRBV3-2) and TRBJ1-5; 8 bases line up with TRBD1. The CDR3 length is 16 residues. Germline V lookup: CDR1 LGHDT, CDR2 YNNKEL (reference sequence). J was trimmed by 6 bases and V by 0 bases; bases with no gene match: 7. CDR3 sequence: CASSQDGQGRSQPQHF. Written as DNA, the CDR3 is TGTGCCAGCAGCCAAGACGGACAGGGAAGAAGTCAGCCCCAGCATTTT.

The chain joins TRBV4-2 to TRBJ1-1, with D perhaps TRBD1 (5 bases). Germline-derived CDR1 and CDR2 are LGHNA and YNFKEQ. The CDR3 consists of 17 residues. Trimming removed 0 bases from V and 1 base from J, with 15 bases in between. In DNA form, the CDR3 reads TGTGCCAGCAGCCAAGACTGGACAAGTCCCTGGAACACTGAAGCTTTCTTT. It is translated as CASSQDWTSPWNTEAFF.

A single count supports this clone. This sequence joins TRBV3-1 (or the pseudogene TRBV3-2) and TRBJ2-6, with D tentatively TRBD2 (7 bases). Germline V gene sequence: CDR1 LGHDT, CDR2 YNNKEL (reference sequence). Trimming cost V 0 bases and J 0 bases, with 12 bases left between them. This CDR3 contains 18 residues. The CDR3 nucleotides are TGTGCCAGCAGCCAAGAAAGGGGGGGGCTCTCTGGGGCCAACGTCCTGACTTTC. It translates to CASSQERGGLSGANVLTF.

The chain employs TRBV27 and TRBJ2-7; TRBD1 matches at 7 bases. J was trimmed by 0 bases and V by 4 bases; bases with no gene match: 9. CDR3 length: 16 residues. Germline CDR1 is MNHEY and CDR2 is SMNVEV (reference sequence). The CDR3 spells CASSSRQGDGSYEQYF. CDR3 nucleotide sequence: TGTGCCAGCAGTTCGAGACAGGGCGACGGCTCCTACGAGCAGTACTTC.

The CDR3 spells CASSQVPGEETQYF. The CDR3, as DNA: TGCGCCAGCAGCCAAGTACCGGGGGAAGAGACCCAGTACTTC. The gene calls are TRBV4-1 and TRBJ2-5, with D maybe TRBD2 (6 bases). The CDR3 is made up of 14 amino acids. V gave up 1 base and J gave up 3 bases, with 9 bases separating them. In germline, CDR1 is MGHRA, CDR2 YSYEKL.

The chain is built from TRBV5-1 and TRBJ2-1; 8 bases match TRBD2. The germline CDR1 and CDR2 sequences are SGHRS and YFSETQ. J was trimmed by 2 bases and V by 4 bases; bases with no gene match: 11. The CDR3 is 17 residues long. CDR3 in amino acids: CASSPRTSRGPYNEQFF. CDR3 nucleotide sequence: TGCGCCAGCAGCCCCCGGACTAGCCGAGGACCCTACAATGAGCAGTTCTTC.

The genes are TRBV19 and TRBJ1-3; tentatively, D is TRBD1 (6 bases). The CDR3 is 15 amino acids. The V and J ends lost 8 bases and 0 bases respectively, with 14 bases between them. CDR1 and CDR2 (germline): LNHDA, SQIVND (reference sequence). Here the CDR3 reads CASQRGATSGNTIYF. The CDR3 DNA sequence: TGTGCCAGTCAAAGGGGGGCGACCTCTGGAAACACCATATATTTT.

CDR3 loop: CASSSGLEGAGTQYF. The CDR3 DNA is TGTGCCAGCAGCTCAGGACTAGAGGGAGCGGGGACGCAGTATTTT. This sequence joins TRBV7-3 and TRBJ2-3; 7 bases agree with TRBD2. The CDR3 sequence is 15 residues long. Unmatched junction bases numbered 13, after V lost 4 bases and J lost 9 bases. The germline V gene encodes CDR1 SGHTA and CDR2 FQGTGA. Full variable domain (missing parts from reference TRBV7-3 and TRBJ2-3): GAGVSQTPSNKVTEKGKYVELRCDPISGHTALYWYRQSLGQGPEFLIYFQGTGAADDSGLPNDRFFAVRPEGSVSTLKIQRTERGDSAVYLCASSSGLEGAGTQYFGPGTRLTVL.

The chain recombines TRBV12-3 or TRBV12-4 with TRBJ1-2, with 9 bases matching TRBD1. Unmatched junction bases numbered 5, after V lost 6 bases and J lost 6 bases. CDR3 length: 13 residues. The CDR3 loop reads CASSYGTGNGYTF. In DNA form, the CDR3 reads TGTGCCAGCAGCTACGGGACAGGGAATGGCTACACCTTC.

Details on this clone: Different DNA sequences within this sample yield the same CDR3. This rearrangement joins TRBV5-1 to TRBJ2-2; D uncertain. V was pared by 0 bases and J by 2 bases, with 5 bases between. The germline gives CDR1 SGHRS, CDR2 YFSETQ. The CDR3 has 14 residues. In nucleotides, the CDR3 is TGCGCCAGCAGCTTGGGACAAAACACCGGGGAGCTGTTTTTT. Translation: CASSLGQNTGELFF.

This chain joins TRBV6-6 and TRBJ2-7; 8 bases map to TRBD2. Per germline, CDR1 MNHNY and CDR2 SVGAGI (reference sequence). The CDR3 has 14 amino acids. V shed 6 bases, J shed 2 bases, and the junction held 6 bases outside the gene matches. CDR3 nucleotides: TGTGCCAGCAGGGAACTAGCGGTCCCCTACGAGCAGTACTTC. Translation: CASRELAVPYEQYF.

The CDR3 DNA follows: TGTGCCAGCAGCGCTAGGGAGGGCGCGAACACCGGGGAGCTGTTTTTT. It codes for CASSAREGANTGELFF. The gene calls are TRBV28 and TRBJ2-2, with TRBD2 identical over 7 bases. Germline CDR1 reads MDHEN; CDR2 reads SYDVKM. J lost 0 bases, V lost 6 bases, and 7 bases had no gene match. The CDR3 extends over 16 amino acids.

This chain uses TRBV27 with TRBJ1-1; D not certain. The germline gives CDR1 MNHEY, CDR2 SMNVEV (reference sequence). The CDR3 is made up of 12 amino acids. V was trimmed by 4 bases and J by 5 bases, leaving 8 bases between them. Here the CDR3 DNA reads TGTGCCAGCAGTTCCCGCTTGACTGAAGCTTTCTTT. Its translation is CASSSRLTEAFF.

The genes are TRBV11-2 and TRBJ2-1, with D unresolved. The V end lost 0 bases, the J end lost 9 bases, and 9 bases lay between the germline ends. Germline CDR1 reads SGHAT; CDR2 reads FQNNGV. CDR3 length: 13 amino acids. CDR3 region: CASSLDLGSEQFF. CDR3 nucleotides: TGTGCCAGCAGCTTAGATCTTGGGTCTGAGCAGTTCTTC.

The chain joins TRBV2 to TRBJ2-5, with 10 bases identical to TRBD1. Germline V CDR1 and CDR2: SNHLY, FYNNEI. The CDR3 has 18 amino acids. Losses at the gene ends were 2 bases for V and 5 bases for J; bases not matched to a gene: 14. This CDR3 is CASSESRDRGSLKETQYF. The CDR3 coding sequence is TGTGCCAGCAGTGAAAGCCGGGACAGGGGCTCTCTCAAGGAGACCCAGTACTTC.

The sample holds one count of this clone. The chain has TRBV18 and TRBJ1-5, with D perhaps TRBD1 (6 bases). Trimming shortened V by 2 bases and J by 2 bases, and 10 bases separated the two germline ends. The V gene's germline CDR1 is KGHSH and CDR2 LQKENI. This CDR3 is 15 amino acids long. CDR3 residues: CASSPTGLGNQPQHF. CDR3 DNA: TGTGCCAGCTCACCAACAGGGCTCGGCAATCAGCCCCAGCATTTT.